This T cell receptor beta chain was found in a study of blood T cell repertoires in COVID-19. Sequenced by immunoSEQ multiplex PCR; TCRdb stores in-frame clones only, minus some. The data contain 120,000 or so clones, over 75% of them seen just once; the ten biggest clones take up 25% to 30%. CDR1 and CDR2 (germline): MNHEY, SVGAGI. V lost 7 bases to trimming and J lost 4 bases; unmatched junction nucleotides: 3. The CDR3 is 12 amino acids. The sequencing sample was made of peripheral blood. This chain uses TRBV6-5 with TRBJ2-5, with 7 nucleotides matching TRBD1. The TCR originated in a woman of 80 years or more with acute or convalescent COVID-19. CDR3 nucleotides: TGTGCCAGCACCCACAGGGGAGAGACCCAGTACTTC. It is translated as CASTHRGETQYF.